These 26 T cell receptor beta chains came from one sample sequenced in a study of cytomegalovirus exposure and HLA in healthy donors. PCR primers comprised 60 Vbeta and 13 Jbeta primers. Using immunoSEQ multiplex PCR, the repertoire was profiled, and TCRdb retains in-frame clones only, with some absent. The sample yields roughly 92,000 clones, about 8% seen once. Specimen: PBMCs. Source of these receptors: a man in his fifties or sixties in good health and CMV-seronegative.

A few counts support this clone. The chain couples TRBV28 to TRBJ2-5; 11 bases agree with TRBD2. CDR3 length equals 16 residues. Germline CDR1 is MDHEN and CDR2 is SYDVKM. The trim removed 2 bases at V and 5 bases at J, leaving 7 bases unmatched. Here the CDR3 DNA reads TGTGCCAGCAGTTTACGGGTAGCGGGGGGGCAGGAGACCCAGTACTTC. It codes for CASSLRVAGGQETQYF.

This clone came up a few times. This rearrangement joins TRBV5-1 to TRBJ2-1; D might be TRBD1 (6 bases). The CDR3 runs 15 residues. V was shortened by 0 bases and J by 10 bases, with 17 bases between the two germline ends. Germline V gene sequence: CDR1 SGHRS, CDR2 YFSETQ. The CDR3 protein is CASSLGQGTLGEQFF. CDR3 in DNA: TGCGCCAGCAGCTTGGGGCAGGGGACCCTAGGGGAGCAGTTCTTC.

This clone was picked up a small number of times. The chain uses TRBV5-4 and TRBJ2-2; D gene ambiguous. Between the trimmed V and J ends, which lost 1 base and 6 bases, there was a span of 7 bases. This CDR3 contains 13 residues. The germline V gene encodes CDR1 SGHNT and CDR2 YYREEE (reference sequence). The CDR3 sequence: CASSLFQSGELFF. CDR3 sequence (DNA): TGTGCCAGCAGCTTGTTCCAGTCCGGGGAGCTGTTTTTT.

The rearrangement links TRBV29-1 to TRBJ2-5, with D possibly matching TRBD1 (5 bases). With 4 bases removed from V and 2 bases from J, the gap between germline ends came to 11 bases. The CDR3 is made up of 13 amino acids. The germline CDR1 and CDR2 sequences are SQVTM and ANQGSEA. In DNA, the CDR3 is TGCAGCGTTGTAAGGGGCCCACAAGAGACCCAGTACTTC. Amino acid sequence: CSVVRGPQETQYF.

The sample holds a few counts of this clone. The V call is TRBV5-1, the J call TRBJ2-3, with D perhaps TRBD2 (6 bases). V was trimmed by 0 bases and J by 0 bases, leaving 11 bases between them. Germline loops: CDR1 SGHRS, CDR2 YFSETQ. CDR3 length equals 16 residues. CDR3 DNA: TGCGCCAGCAGCTTGGTTGGGGGGTCTAGCACAGATACGCAGTATTTT. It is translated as CASSLVGGSSTDTQYF.

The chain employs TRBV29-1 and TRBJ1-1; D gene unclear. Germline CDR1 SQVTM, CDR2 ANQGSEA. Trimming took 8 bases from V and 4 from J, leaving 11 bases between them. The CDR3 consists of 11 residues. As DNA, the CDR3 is TGCAGCTCCGGGATGGTCACTGAAGCTTTCTTT. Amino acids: CSSGMVTEAFF.

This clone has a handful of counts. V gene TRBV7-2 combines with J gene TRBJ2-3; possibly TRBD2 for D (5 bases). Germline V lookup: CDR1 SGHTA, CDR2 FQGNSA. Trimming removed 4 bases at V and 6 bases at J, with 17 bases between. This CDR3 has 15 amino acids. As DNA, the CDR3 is TGTGCCAGCAGCTCCAGGCCCGGGGATTCTGATACGCAGTATTTT. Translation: CASSSRPGDSDTQYF.

CDR3 DNA: TGCAGCGTTGTCGCAGGGAGCAATCAGCCCCAGCATTTT. Amino acid sequence: CSVVAGSNQPQHF. The V call is TRBV29-1, the J call TRBJ1-5; the D gene is possibly TRBD1 (5 bases). V lost 4 bases, J lost 1 base, and 8 bases lay in between. Germline values: CDR1 SQVTM, CDR2 ANQGSEA. This CDR3 spans 13 amino acids.

The CDR3 sequence is CASSLNSWDRAGANVLTF. CDR3 DNA: TGTGCCAGCAGTTTAAATAGTTGGGACAGGGCTGGGGCCAACGTCCTGACTTTC. This chain links TRBV27 with TRBJ2-6; 9 nucleotides line up with TRBD1. CDR3 size: 18 residues. Germline-derived CDR1 and CDR2 are MNHEY and SMNVEV (reference sequence). V trimming: 2 bases; J trimming: 2 bases; junction bases outside the gene matches: 7.

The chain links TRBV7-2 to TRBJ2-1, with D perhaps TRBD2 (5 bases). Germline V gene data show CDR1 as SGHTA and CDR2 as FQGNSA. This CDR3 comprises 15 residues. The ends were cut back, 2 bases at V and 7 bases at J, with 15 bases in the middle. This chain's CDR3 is CASSLSGARVNEQFF. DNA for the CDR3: TGTGCCAGCAGCTTAAGTGGAGCGAGGGTAAATGAGCAGTTCTTC.

CDR3 nucleotides: TGCGCCAGCAGCCAAGGACAGGGAAGTCAGCCCCAGCATTTT. Its protein product is CASSQGQGSQPQHF. J is TRBJ1-5 and V is TRBV4-1, with 7 bases matching TRBD1. Trimming at V came to 1 base and at J to 6 bases, leaving 3 bases not matched to a gene. Looked up from germline, CDR1 is MGHRA and CDR2 is YSYEKL. CDR3 size: 14 residues.

The CDR3 DNA is TGTGCCAGCAGCTACCAACAGGGGCGGGACACCGGGGAGCTGTTTTTT. This encodes CASSYQQGRDTGELFF. The chain links TRBV5-4 to TRBJ2-2; 7 bases are a match to TRBD1. After removal of 3 bases from V and 3 bases from J, the junction contained 8 bases not matched to a gene. The CDR3 has 16 amino acids. CDR1 SGHNT and CDR2 YYREEE come from the germline V gene (reference sequence).

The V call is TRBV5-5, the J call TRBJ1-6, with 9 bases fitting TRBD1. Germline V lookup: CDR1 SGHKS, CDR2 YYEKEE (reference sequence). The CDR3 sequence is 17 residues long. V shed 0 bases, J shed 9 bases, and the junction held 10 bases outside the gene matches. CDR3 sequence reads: CASSLDETGGWGSPLHF. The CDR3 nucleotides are TGTGCCAGCAGCTTGGACGAAACAGGGGGCTGGGGTTCACCCCTCCACTTT.

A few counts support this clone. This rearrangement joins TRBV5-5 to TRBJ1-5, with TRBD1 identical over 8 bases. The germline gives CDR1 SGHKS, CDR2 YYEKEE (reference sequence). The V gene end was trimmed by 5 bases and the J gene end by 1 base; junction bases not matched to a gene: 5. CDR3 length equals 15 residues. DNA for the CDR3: TGTGCCAGCAGTGACAGGGGTGTGAGCAATCAGCCCCAGCATTTT. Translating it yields CASSDRGVSNQPQHF. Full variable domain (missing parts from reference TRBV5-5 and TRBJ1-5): DAGVTQSPTHLIKTRGQQVTLRCSPISGHKSVSWYQQVLGQGPQFIFQYYEKEERGRGNFPDRFSARQFPNYSSELNVNALLLGDSALYLCASSDRGVSNQPQHFGDGTRLSIL.

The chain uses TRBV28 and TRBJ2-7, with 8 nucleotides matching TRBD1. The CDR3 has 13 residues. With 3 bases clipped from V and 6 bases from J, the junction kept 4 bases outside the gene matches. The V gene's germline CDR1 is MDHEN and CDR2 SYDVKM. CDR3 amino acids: CASSFSDRGEQYF. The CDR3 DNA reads TGTGCCAGCAGTTTCTCAGACAGGGGCGAGCAGTACTTC.

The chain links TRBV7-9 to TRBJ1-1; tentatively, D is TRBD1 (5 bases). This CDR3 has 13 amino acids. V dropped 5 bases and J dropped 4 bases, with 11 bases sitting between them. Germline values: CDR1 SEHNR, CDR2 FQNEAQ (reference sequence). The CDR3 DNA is TGTGCCAGCAGCCAGATGGGGGGCACTGAAGCTTTCTTT. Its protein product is CASSQMGGTEAFF.

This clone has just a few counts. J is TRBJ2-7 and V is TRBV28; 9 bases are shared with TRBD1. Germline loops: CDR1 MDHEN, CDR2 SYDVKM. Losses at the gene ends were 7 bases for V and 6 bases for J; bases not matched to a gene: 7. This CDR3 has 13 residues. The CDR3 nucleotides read TGTGCCAGCACCAGACAGGGGGTCGTCGAGCAGTACTTC. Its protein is CASTRQGVVEQYF.

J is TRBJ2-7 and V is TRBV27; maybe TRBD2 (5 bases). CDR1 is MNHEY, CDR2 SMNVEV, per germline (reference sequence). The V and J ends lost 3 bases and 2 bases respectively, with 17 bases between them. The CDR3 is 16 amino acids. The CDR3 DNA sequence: TGTGCCAGCAGTTTGCTCAGTTTTGGGAGCACCTACGAGCAGTACTTC. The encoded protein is CASSLLSFGSTYEQYF.

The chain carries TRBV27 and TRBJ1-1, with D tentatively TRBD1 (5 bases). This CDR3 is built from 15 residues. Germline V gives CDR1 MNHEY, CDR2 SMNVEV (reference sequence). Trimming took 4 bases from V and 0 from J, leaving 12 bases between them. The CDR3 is CASSSYRGVNTEAFF. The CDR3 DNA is TGTGCCAGCAGTTCCTACCGGGGGGTGAACACTGAAGCTTTCTTT.

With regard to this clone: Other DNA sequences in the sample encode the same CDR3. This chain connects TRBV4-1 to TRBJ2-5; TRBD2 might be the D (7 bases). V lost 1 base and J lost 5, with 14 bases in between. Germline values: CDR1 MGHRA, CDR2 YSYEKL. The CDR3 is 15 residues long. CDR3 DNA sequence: TGCGCCAGCAGCCAAGTCGGGGGGCGAAAGGAGACCCAGTACTTC. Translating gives CASSQVGGRKETQYF.

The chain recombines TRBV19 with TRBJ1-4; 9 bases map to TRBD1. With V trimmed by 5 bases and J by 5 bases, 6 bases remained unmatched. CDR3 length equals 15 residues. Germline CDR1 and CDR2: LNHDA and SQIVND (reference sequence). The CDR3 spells CASSSSGQGNEKLFF. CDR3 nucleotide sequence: TGTGCCAGTAGTTCCTCGGGACAGGGAAATGAAAAACTGTTTTTT.

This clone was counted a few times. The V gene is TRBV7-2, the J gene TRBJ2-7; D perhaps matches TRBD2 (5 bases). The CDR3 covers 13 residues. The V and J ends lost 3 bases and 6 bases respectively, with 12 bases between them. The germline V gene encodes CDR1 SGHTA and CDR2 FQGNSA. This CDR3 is CASSLSGNVEQYF. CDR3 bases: TGTGCCAGCAGCTTGTCCGGGAACGTCGAGCAGTACTTC.

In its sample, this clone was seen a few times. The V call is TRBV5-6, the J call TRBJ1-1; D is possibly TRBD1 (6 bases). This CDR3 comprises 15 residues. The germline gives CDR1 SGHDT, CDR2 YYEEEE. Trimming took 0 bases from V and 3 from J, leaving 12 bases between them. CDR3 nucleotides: TGTGCCAGCAGCTTGGCTGGGGGCGCGGACACTGAAGCTTTCTTT. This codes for CASSLAGGADTEAFF.

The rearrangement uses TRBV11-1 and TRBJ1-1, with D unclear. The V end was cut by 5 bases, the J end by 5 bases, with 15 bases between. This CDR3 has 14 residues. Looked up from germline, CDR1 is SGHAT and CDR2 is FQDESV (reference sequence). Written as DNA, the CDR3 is TGTGCCAGCAGCCAGAACGGGTTGAGGACTGAAGCTTTCTTT. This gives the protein CASSQNGLRTEAFF.

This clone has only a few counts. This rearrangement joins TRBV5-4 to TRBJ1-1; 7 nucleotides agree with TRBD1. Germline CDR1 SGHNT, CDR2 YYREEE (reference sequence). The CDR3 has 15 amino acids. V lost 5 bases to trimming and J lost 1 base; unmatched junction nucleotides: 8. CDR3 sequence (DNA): TGTGCCAGCAGTTTTCCGGGACAGAGGAACACTGAAGCTTTCTTT. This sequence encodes CASSFPGQRNTEAFF.

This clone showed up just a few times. In nucleotides, the CDR3 is TGTGCCAGCAAGTACCCTAGCGGGGGCCAAGAGACCCAGTACTTC. This codes for CASKYPSGGQETQYF. The rearrangement uses TRBV2 and TRBJ2-5; 10 bases match TRBD2. This CDR3 is 15 amino acids long. J was trimmed by 1 base and V by 7 bases; bases with no gene match: 6. Germline V lookup: CDR1 SNHLY, CDR2 FYNNEI.